This T cell receptor (beta chain) was documented in a study of cytomegalovirus exposure and HLA in healthy donors. The PCR used 60 Vbeta and 13 Jbeta primers. Sequenced by immunoSEQ multiplex PCR; TCRdb stores in-frame clones only, minus some. In the table there are about 120,000 clones, about 8% of which are singletons. Trimming took 7 bases from V and 4 from J; bases not matched to a gene: 6. The CDR3 loop spans 13 amino acids. Looked up from germline, CDR1 is SGHRS and CDR2 is YFSETQ. This clone appeared a few times. Its matching antigen is unknown. Study outcomes and limitations: At a 0.05 false discovery rate, a later analysis found some 17,000 TCR beta sequences to be associated with HLA alleles. Productive rates of about 90% or about 30% were seen for most TCR beta V segments in an earlier analysis.

The chain uses TRBV5-1 and TRBJ2-3; 7 bases map to TRBD1. The sample taken for sequencing was PBMCs. The sequence came from a woman between 40 and 55 years old in good health and CMV-seropositive. CDR3 in DNA: TGCGCCAGCCGACAGGGCCCGGCAGATACGCAGTATTTT. It yields the protein CASRQGPADTQYF.